The source of this T cell receptor beta chain is a study of radiation and T cells in renal cell carcinoma. Libraries were prepared by immunoSEQ multiplex PCR; TCRdb keeps only in-frame clonotypes and omits some of them. The sample lists approximately 15,000 clones; about three fifths were seen once. Study observations and caveats: Irradiated tumors held more dominant CDR3 motifs than control tumors. Baseline intratumoral clonotype presence is unknown without pretreatment biopsies. Intratumoral heterogeneity was not captured in these approximately 1 g regions.

About this clone itself: What it binds is unknown. Germline and junction disagree at one end, which may indicate a read error.

Treatment reported: 15 Gy SBRT to primary tumor, nephrectomy 4 weeks later. Nephrectomy followed 15 Gy stereotactic body radiation by 4 weeks. The receptor was isolated from a woman in her 70s with renal cell carcinoma. The sequences come from tumor tissue, collected from a patient whose treatment included radiotherapy and nephrectomy.

CDR3 residues: CASSKKTGASYGYTF. In DNA, the CDR3 is TGTGCCAGCAGTAAAAAGACAGGGGCCAGTTATGGCTACACCTTC. The genes are TRBV19 and TRBJ1-2; 8 nucleotides match TRBD1. CDR1 is LNHDA, CDR2 SQIVND, per germline (reference sequence). This CDR3 contains 15 residues.